This TCR beta chain was profiled in a study of identical twins (dated by TCRdb to the mid-2010s). About the study as a whole: The study deep-sequenced TCR alpha and beta repertoires from monozygotic twins, unrelated adults of various ages and cord blood to test whether fetal clonotypes persist. Replicate twin experiments were performed at different times using different library preparation protocols to rule out contamination.

Taken from cysteine to phenylalanine, the CDR3 has 16 residues. The kept DNA is CDR3 alone, 48 bases in frame from the first base. CDR1 and CDR2, looked up from the germline V gene, are SGHDN and FVKESK. The junction shows trimming of 1 base on V and 4 bases on J, and the gene matches do not reach 7 bases of it. Every donor in the study was a healthy Caucasian. The twin cohort comprised three pairs of female monozygotic twins, all aged roughly 18 to 30 years. CD4+ and CD8+ T cell populations were isolated with positive isolation kits from Invitrogen. This clonotype was seen many times. This clone's antigen is unknown. No clone much larger than this one lies a single base away; base qualities are absent. Overall results and qualifications from the work: In beta out-of-frame sequences, excess twin sharing was weaker, because having fewer shared sequences lowered the signal-to-noise ratio. Recombination models systematically underestimated out-of-frame TCR alpha sharing in monozygotic twins but agreed with sharing between unrelated individuals. Abundant cord blood beta clonotypes carried fewer insertions; young adult naive repertoires showed a weaker similar trend, while memory repertoires showed none. Compared with coincidental sharing between unrelated individuals, out-of-frame TCR alpha sequences shared between twins had an excess of sequences with low generation probability. Invariant T cells such as MAIT and iNKT could partly confound zero-insertion analyses, although diverse VJ usage argued against such confounding for most clonotypes. Conclusions relied on cross-sectional statistical analysis, since the same donors could not be followed over many years.

Receptor amplification or capture employed 5' RACE. The sequencer was an Illumina HiSeq 2000. Template switching added a universal primer binding site, and the final cDNA carried a unique molecular identifier that allowed TCR cDNA molecules to be counted accurately. Specific primers in the conserved constant-segment region were used to synthesize first-strand cDNA for the TCR alpha and beta chains. To control for contamination, every cDNA library carried two barcodes: a SMART-Mk sample barcode plus Illumina barcodes. TruSeq adapter sequences and Illumina sample barcodes were added in two successive PCR steps. The Illumina HiSeq platform was used with custom primers to sequence TCR alpha and beta cDNA libraries. Regarding the original processing steps: Raw reads were processed with MiGEC to extract unique molecular identifiers, and MiXCR was used to determine CDR3 positions. Recombination models were inferred per individual with the repgenHMM and IGoR tools using an EM algorithm. Shared clonotype analysis was performed with the tcR package in R, normalizing sharing by the product of cloneset sizes. Out-of-frame nonproductive sequences were analyzed to study raw recombination free of thymic and clonal selection effects. TCRdb applied fastp at Q25 and MiXCR to the public reads, then kept only in-frame beta chains. Each entry merges the rows of one CDR3 protein and shows their most common DNA and genes. These V and J calls derive from TCRdb rather than the authors' analysis. For this sample there are about 460,000 distinct CDR3 sequences; approximately 15% appear just once. The ten top clones hold roughly 0.56% of the sample.

These same records also appear under a second study, on yellow fever vaccine responses in identical twins. According to the second study: According to the authors, the vaccine-induced T cell response in identical twins seemed to be partly convergent and partly specific to each individual. Focusing on identical twins, the study followed the T cell clones that responded to the vaccine, and did so with precision.

This TCR came from a woman younger than 30 in good health. Input material: CD4+ T cells sorted from blood. The receptor chain draws on TRBV14 and TRBJ2-3; the junction holds 8 bases that match TRBD2. For the CDR3, the sequence is CASSQVERGPPDTQYF. Here is the DNA: TGTGCCAGCAGCCAAGTTGAGCGGGGGCCGCCAGATACGCAGTATTTT.